The T cell receptor beta chain under discussion was sequenced for a study of blood T cells in healthy people across ages. The use of a sample-barcoded 5' primer and a J-beta primer mix characterized a second PCR of about 7 to 12 cycles. From the 5' RACE reads, TCRdb called clonotypes with MiXCR, one entry per CDR3 protein. The sample lists about 800,000 distinct CDR3 sequences; roughly 60% were seen once. The CDR3 covers 16 residues. Germline values: CDR1 SEHNR, CDR2 FQNEAQ (reference sequence). V lost 4 bases to trimming and J lost 4 bases, with 17 bases between them. This clonotype was recorded a few times.

Sequencing used blood. This chain links TRBV7-9 with TRBJ2-1, with D perhaps TRBD2 (5 bases). The receptor comes from a man aged 25-45 years in good health. CDR3 in amino acids: CASSSPLDSFYNEQFF. The CDR3 nucleotides read TGTGCCAGCAGCTCTCCCCTGGACTCATTTTACAATGAGCAGTTCTTC.